A single sample gave rise to the 25 T cell receptor beta chains below, sequenced in a study of Ad26.COV2.S vaccination and SARS-CoV-2 variants. The treatment denotes: 19 received Ad26.COV2.S at low or high dose, single or two shots; about 5 received placebo; per-sample allocation not given. The study sampled participants on day 63 after the first vaccine or placebo injection. Clones were sequenced by immunoSEQ multiplex PCR, and TCRdb holds only the in-frame ones, with some missing. This sample has 350,000 to 400,000 clones, with around 85% found just once. The sample here was peripheral blood, taken in a trial of Ad26.COV2.S vaccine versus placebo. The receptor set was obtained from a person aged 18-65 years who received the Ad26.COV2.S COVID-19 vaccine or a placebo.

The chain combines TRBV10-3 with TRBJ2-3; D is undetermined. CDR1 is ENHRY and CDR2 is SYGVKD in the germline V gene. The germline V and J ends were trimmed by 11 bases and 5 bases, with 11 bases remaining between them. The length of the CDR3 is 11 residues. CDR3 loop: CARPTGDTQYF. CDR3 bases: TGTGCCCGCCCGACCGGAGATACGCAGTATTTT.

The chain carries TRBV5-8 and TRBJ1-5, with D possibly being TRBD1 (6 bases). This CDR3 has 15 amino acids. Germline lookup yields CDR1 SGHTS and CDR2 YDEGEE. Trimming took 2 bases from V and 4 from J, leaving 13 bases between them. The CDR3 DNA reads TGTGCCAGCAGCTTTACCGGGACACCGAATCAGCCCCAGCATTTT. This encodes CASSFTGTPNQPQHF.

The chain employs TRBV5-4 and TRBJ2-7; perhaps TRBD2 as D (5 bases). The V end was cut by 2 bases, the J end by 0 bases, with 15 bases between. This CDR3 comprises 16 residues. Germline loops: CDR1 SGHNT, CDR2 YYREEE (reference sequence). The CDR3 sequence: CASSLHNRDPSYEQYF. The CDR3 nucleotides read TGTGCCAGCAGCTTACATAACCGGGATCCCTCCTACGAGCAGTACTTC.

The chain combines TRBV7-9 with TRBJ1-2; 8 bases are shared with TRBD1. This CDR3 has 15 residues. With 2 bases clipped from V and 4 bases from J, the junction kept 6 bases outside the gene matches. The germline V gene has CDR1 SEHNR and CDR2 FQNEAQ (reference sequence). CDR3 DNA sequence: TGTGCCAGCAGCTTATCCTACAGGGGGACCTATGGCTACACCTTC. The encoded protein is CASSLSYRGTYGYTF.

CDR3 nucleotides: TGTGCCAGCAGGGAGGGTTCAACTAATGAAAAACTGTTTTTT. The encoded protein is CASREGSTNEKLFF. The genes are TRBV28 and TRBJ1-4, with D unclear. Germline V CDR1 and CDR2: MDHEN, SYDVKM. V lost 6 bases and J 0 bases, leaving 8 bases between the germline ends. The CDR3 has 14 amino acids.

V and J are TRBV19 and TRBJ2-7; D remains unclear. In germline, CDR1 is LNHDA, CDR2 SQIVND (reference sequence). The CDR3 sequence is 13 residues long. V was pared by 6 bases and J by 6 bases, with 15 bases between. The CDR3 region has the DNA TGTGCCAGTAGAGACTTGGGCTACTCCGAGCAGTACTTC. This translates into CASRDLGYSEQYF.

CDR3 sequence: CASSRVGPAQGTEAFF. As DNA, the CDR3 is TGTGCCAGCAGCCGGGTGGGCCCCGCCCAGGGCACTGAAGCTTTCTTT. This rearrangement joins TRBV3-1 (or the pseudogene TRBV3-2) to TRBJ1-1; the D gene is possibly TRBD1 (5 bases). V was pared by 4 bases and J by 4 bases, with 19 bases between. CDR1 and CDR2 (germline): LGHDT, YNNKEL (reference sequence). The CDR3 has 16 amino acids.

In this sample, this clone turned up once. V usage is TRBV30 and J usage is TRBJ1-3; D is uncertain. Trimming left V 0 bases short and J 4 bases short, with 4 bases between. The germline V gene encodes CDR1 GTSNPN and CDR2 SVGIG (reference sequence). This CDR3 has 12 residues. CDR3 nucleotide sequence: TGTGCCTGGAGTGTCCAAGGAAACACCATATATTTT. As protein: CAWSVQGNTIYF.

The chain recombines TRBV7-9 with TRBJ2-1; D possibly uses TRBD1 or TRBD2 (6 bases each). The CDR3 is 15 residues long. The germline CDR1 and CDR2 sequences are SEHNR and FQNEAQ (reference sequence). With 0 bases removed from V and 10 bases from J, the gap between germline ends came to 16 bases. CDR3 nucleotide sequence: TGTGCCAGCAGCTTAGCGGCATCTATCGGGGGCGAGCAGTTCTTC. Protein sequence: CASSLAASIGGEQFF. The complete variable domain, with remaining parts taken from reference TRBV7-9 and TRBJ2-1, reads DTGVSQNPRHKITKRGQNVTFRCDPISEHNRLYWYRQTLGQGPEFLTYFQNEAQLEKSRLLSDRFSAERPKGSFSTLEIQRTEQGDSAMYLCASSLAASIGGEQFFGPGTRLTVL.

This sequence joins TRBV4-2 and TRBJ1-2, with a possible D match to TRBD1 (6 bases). The CDR3 has 17 amino acids. Trimming took off 3 bases at V and 8 bases at J, with 25 bases between the two ends. CDR1 is LGHNA, CDR2 YNFKEQ, per germline. The CDR3 DNA is TGTGCCAGCAGCCAGAACGGGCAAGGTGGAGGGGGGAGAGGCTACACCTTC. Amino acids: CASSQNGQGGGGRGYTF.

The rearrangement uses TRBV24-1 and TRBJ2-5, with D possibly called TRBD1 or TRBD2 (6 bases each). Trimming left V 1 base short and J 1 base short, with 12 bases between. The CDR3 spans 16 residues. Germline values: CDR1 KGHDR, CDR2 SFDVKD. CDR3 amino acids: CATSDLRTGAQETQYF. The DNA of the CDR3 is TGTGCCACCAGTGATTTAAGGACGGGGGCCCAAGAGACCCAGTACTTC.

Notes on this clone: The germline gene is not matched at one end of the junction; a read error may be the cause. Other DNA sequences of this sample code for an identical CDR3. J is TRBJ2-3 and V is TRBV14; D gene ambiguous. Germline CDR1 is SGHDN and CDR2 is FVKESK. This CDR3 contains 14 residues. The CDR3 here is CASSQELSSRTQYF. CDR3 sequence (DNA): TGTGCCAGCAGCCAAGAGCTCAGCTCACGTACGCAATATTTT.

The chain has TRBV5-4 and TRBJ2-3; D is unclear. The germline CDR1 and CDR2 sequences are SGHNT and YYREEE (reference sequence). V gave up 4 bases and J gave up 0 bases, with 6 bases separating them. The CDR3 has 13 amino acids. The CDR3 loop is CASSPTSTDTQYF. CDR3 DNA sequence: TGTGCCAGCAGCCCGACTAGCACAGATACGCAGTATTTT.

The chain has TRBV9 and TRBJ2-7; a weak D match, TRBD2 (5 bases). Trimming cost V 4 bases and J 2 bases, with 16 bases left between them. The V gene's germline CDR1 is SGDLS and CDR2 YYNGEE. CDR3 length: 15 amino acids. The CDR3 region has the DNA TGTGCCAGCAGCAACGAGGGCATCTTTGCCTACGAGCAGTACTTC. This gives the protein CASSNEGIFAYEQYF.

The chain recombines TRBV5-1 with TRBJ1-2; D perhaps matches TRBD1 (5 bases). From germline, CDR1 is SGHRS and CDR2 YFSETQ. The CDR3 has 13 residues. V shed 4 bases and J shed 7 bases, with 14 bases lying between them. CDR3 DNA sequence: TGCGCCAGCAGCAGTGGGGCAGGGCTTGGCTACACCTTC. This translates into CASSSGAGLGYTF.

The J gene is TRBJ1-2, the V gene TRBV3-1 (or the pseudogene TRBV3-2); perhaps TRBD1 as D (6 bases). Per germline, CDR1 LGHDT and CDR2 YNNKEL (reference sequence). V was cut by 3 bases and J by 3 bases, with 14 bases left in between. The CDR3 extends over 15 amino acids. This chain's CDR3 is CASSQGEGDYYGYTF. The DNA of the CDR3 is TGTGCCAGCAGCCAGGGGGAGGGGGACTACTATGGCTACACCTTC.

This chain connects TRBV5-1 to TRBJ2-1; 7 bases match TRBD1. J gave up 9 bases and V 2 bases, and 5 bases lay outside the gene matches. Germline-derived CDR1 and CDR2 are SGHRS and YFSETQ. This CDR3 has 13 residues. The CDR3 nucleotides read TGCGCCAGCAGCTTCAAACAGGGGACTGAGCAGTTCTTC. It translates to CASSFKQGTEQFF.

The chain employs TRBV10-3 and TRBJ1-1, with 7 bases fitting TRBD1. The V segment lost 4 bases and the J segment 7 bases; nucleotides outside the gene matches: 9. The CDR3 has 14 amino acids. Germline CDR1 ENHRY, CDR2 SYGVKD. CDR3 sequence (DNA): TGTGCCATCAGTGGGAAGGGGGCTACCCTTGAAGCTTTCTTT. Encoded protein: CAISGKGATLEAFF.

The chain uses TRBV2 and TRBJ1-5, with a tentative D call TRBD1 (5 bases). The V end lost 2 bases, the J end lost 2 bases, and 10 bases lay between the germline ends. This CDR3 contains 15 residues. Germline CDR1 SNHLY, CDR2 FYNNEI. CDR3 protein: CASSELGGGNQPQHF. The CDR3 DNA is TGTGCCAGCAGTGAATTGGGGGGTGGCAATCAGCCCCAGCATTTT.

The chain uses TRBV21-1 and TRBJ1-5; TRBD1 reflects the table's D call only, with no check against the DNA. TRBV21-1 is recorded as a pseudogene. This CDR3 has 16 residues. The CDR3 protein is CASSNPGEIYSQPQHF. The CDR3 DNA reads as TGTGCCAGCAGCAACCCAGGCGAAATATATAGTCAGCCCCAGCATTTT.

This chain uses TRBV11-2 with TRBJ2-3; a possible D gene is TRBD1 (5 bases). Germline V gene data show CDR1 as SGHAT and CDR2 as FQNNGV. Trimming removed 1 base from V and 3 bases from J, with 14 bases in between. This CDR3 comprises 16 residues. The chain's CDR3 is CASSLVQGARTDTQYF. CDR3 sequence (DNA): TGTGCCAGCAGCTTAGTACAAGGGGCGCGTACAGATACGCAGTATTTT. Drawing the rest from reference TRBV11-2 and TRBJ2-3, the complete variable domain is EAGVAQSPRYKIIEKRQSVAFWCNPISGHATLYWYQQILGQGPKLLIQFQNNGVVDDSQLPKDRFSAERLKGVDSTLKIQPAKLEDSAVYLCASSLVQGARTDTQYFGPGTRLTVL.

V usage is TRBV18 and J usage is TRBJ2-2; 9 bases map to TRBD1. The CDR3 consists of 15 residues. V shed 3 bases and J 7 bases; nucleotides not matched to a gene: 6. CDR1 and CDR2 from the germline V gene are KGHSH and LQKENI. CDR3 sequence reads: CASSPNTGGGGELFF. As DNA, the CDR3 is TGTGCCAGCTCACCGAACACAGGGGGCGGCGGGGAGCTGTTTTTT. Full variable domain (outside the CDR3, taken from reference TRBV18 and TRBJ2-2): NAGVMQNPRHLVRRRGQEARLRCSPMKGHSHVYWYRQLPEEGLKFMVYLQKENIIDESGMPKERFSAEFPKEGPSILRIQQVVRGDSAAYFCASSPNTGGGGELFFGEGSRLTVL.

This clone was detected only once. The chain links TRBV27 to TRBJ2-2; D might be TRBD1 (5 bases). Trimming took off 6 bases at V and 5 bases at J, with 10 bases between the two ends. The CDR3 spans 13 residues. Per germline, CDR1 MNHEY and CDR2 SMNVEV (reference sequence). CDR3 protein: CASRPQGTGELFF. CDR3 in DNA: TGTGCCAGCAGACCTCAGGGAACCGGGGAGCTGTTTTTT.

This chain joins TRBV10-2 and TRBJ2-7, with a weak D call TRBD1 (6 bases). The CDR3 has 14 residues. With 3 bases removed from V and 0 bases from J, the gap between germline ends came to 9 bases. Germline CDR1 and CDR2: WSHSY and SAAADI. CDR3 sequence (DNA): TGCGCCAGCAGTGACGACAGGAGCTCCTACGAGCAGTACTTC. Translation: CASSDDRSSYEQYF.

The chain joins TRBV3-1 (or the pseudogene TRBV3-2) to TRBJ1-1; the D is unclear. Germline CDR1 LGHDT, CDR2 YNNKEL (reference sequence). V lost 1 base to trimming and J lost 3 bases, with 6 bases between them. The CDR3 runs 13 residues. CDR3 sequence: CASSQVGDTEAFF. DNA for the CDR3: TGTGCCAGCAGCCAAGTCGGCGACACTGAAGCTTTCTTT.